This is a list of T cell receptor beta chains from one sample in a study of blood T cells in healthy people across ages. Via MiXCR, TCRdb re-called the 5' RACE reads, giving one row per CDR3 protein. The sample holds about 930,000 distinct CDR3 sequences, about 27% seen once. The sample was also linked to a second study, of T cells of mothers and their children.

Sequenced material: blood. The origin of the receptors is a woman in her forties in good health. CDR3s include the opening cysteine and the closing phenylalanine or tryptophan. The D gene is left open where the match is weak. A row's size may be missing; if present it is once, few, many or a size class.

CDR3 protein: CASSPSGTADYEQYF
CDR3 DNA: TGTGCCAGCAGTCCATCCGGGACAGCCGACTACGAGCAGTACTTC
J gene: TRBJ2-7
clone size: .
D gene: TRBD1
V gene: TRBV12-3/TRBV12-4

CDR3 protein: CSARGGAGHQPQHF
CDR3 DNA: TGCAGTGCCAGGGGGGGGGCAGGTCATCAGCCCCAGCATTTT
J gene: TRBJ1-5
clone size: many
D gene: TRBD1
V gene: TRBV20-1

CDR3 protein: CSAREGGGKQFF
CDR3 DNA: TGCAGTGCTAGAGAAGGGGGGGGGAAGCAGTTCTTC
J gene: TRBJ2-1
clone size: .
D gene: .
V gene: TRBV20-1

CDR3 protein: CASRNSPTGPGYTF
CDR3 DNA: TGTGCCAGCCGGAATTCCCCGACAGGGCCAGGCTACACCTTC
J gene: TRBJ1-2
clone size: many
D gene: TRBD1
V gene: TRBV27

CDR3 protein: CASSPRGRNQETQYF
CDR3 DNA: TGTGCCAGCAGTCCCAGGGGGAGAAACCAAGAGACCCAGTACTTC
J gene: TRBJ2-5
clone size: .
D gene: TRBD1
V gene: TRBV28

CDR3 protein: CASRSTRSYGYTF
CDR3 DNA: TGTGCCAGCAGGTCGACGAGATCCTATGGCTACACCTTC
J gene: TRBJ1-2
clone size: .
D gene: .
V gene: TRBV12-3/TRBV12-4

CDR3 protein: CSVITSVAYF
CDR3 DNA: TGCAGCGTCATTACTAGCGTCGCGTATTTT
J gene: TRBJ2-3
clone size: few
D gene: TRBD2
V gene: TRBV29-1

CDR3 protein: CASSFDLTGPYGYTF
CDR3 DNA: TGTGCCAGCAGCTTCGACTTGACAGGACCCTATGGCTACACCTTC
J gene: TRBJ1-2
clone size: few
D gene: .
V gene: TRBV7-9

CDR3 protein: CASSEAGTVLNTEAFF
CDR3 DNA: TGTGCCAGCAGTGAAGCGGGTACGGTTCTGAACACTGAAGCTTTCTTT
J gene: TRBJ1-1
clone size: .
D gene: .
V gene: TRBV2

CDR3 protein: CASSYTEGPNTEAFF
CDR3 DNA: TGTGCCAGCAGCTATACAGAGGGGCCGAACACTGAAGCTTTCTTT
J gene: TRBJ1-1
clone size: few
D gene: .
V gene: TRBV3-1

CDR3 protein: CASSQVPGTSTDTQYF
CDR3 DNA: TGCGCCAGCAGCCAAGTTCCCGGAACTAGCACAGATACGCAGTATTTT
J gene: TRBJ2-3
clone size: .
D gene: .
V gene: TRBV4-3

CDR3 protein: CASSFGTANQPQHF
CDR3 DNA: TGTGCCAGCAGCTTCGGCACAGCTAATCAGCCCCAGCATTTT
J gene: TRBJ1-5
clone size: .
D gene: .
V gene: TRBV7-2

CDR3 protein: CASSLDGTPQNTDTQYF
CDR3 DNA: TGCGCCAGCAGCTTGGATGGGACACCCCAGAACACAGATACGCAGTATTTT
J gene: TRBJ2-3
clone size: .
D gene: .
V gene: TRBV5-1

CDR3 protein: CAISPGTRDTEAFF
CDR3 DNA: TGTGCCATCAGTCCCGGGACCCGGGACACTGAAGCTTTCTTT
J gene: TRBJ1-1
clone size: .
D gene: .
V gene: TRBV10-3

CDR3 protein: CASSVSGAFLGYTF
CDR3 DNA: TGTGCCAGCAGTGTTTCGGGAGCTTTTCTTGGCTACACCTTC
J gene: TRBJ1-2
clone size: .
D gene: .
V gene: TRBV28

CDR3 protein: CASSLASGEPKNIQYF
CDR3 DNA: TGTGCCAGCAGCTTAGCGAGCGGGGAGCCCAAAAACATTCAGTACTTC
J gene: TRBJ2-4
clone size: many
D gene: TRBD2
V gene: TRBV7-9

CDR3 protein: CASRLGTGRVYGYTF
CDR3 DNA: TGTGCCAGCAGGTTAGGGACAGGTCGGGTCTATGGCTACACCTTC
J gene: TRBJ1-2
clone size: few
D gene: TRBD1
V gene: TRBV27

CDR3 protein: CASSPRTGRYNEQFF
CDR3 DNA: TGTGCCAGCAGCCCTAGGACAGGTCGTTACAATGAGCAGTTCTTC
J gene: TRBJ2-1
clone size: many
D gene: TRBD1
V gene: TRBV7-3

CDR3 protein: CASSLESQGSRGNQPQHF
CDR3 DNA: TGTGCCAGCAGCTTAGAGAGTCAGGGGAGTCGGGGCAATCAGCCCCAGCATTTT
J gene: TRBJ1-5
clone size: .
D gene: .
V gene: TRBV7-2

CDR3 protein: CAWSVYGGETQYF
CDR3 DNA: TGTGCCTGGAGTGTGTATGGGGGAGAGACCCAGTACTTC
J gene: TRBJ2-5
clone size: .
D gene: .
V gene: TRBV30

CDR3 protein: CASSLGAGQVYNEQFF
CDR3 DNA: TGTGCCAGCAGCTTAGGGGCGGGGCAAGTCTACAATGAGCAGTTCTTC
J gene: TRBJ2-1
clone size: few
D gene: .
V gene: TRBV7-2

CDR3 protein: CSAVGQGTNYGYTF
CDR3 DNA: TGCAGCGCTGTGGGTCAGGGTACCAATTATGGCTACACCTTC
J gene: TRBJ1-2
clone size: .
D gene: .
V gene: TRBV29-1

CDR3 protein: CASRQQGALSSYEQYF
CDR3 DNA: TGCGCCAGCAGGCAACAGGGGGCCCTTAGCTCCTACGAGCAGTACTTC
J gene: TRBJ2-7
clone size: .
D gene: TRBD1
V gene: TRBV5-1

CDR3 protein: CASSESQTNEKLFF
CDR3 DNA: TGTGCCAGCAGTGAATCCCAAACTAATGAAAAACTGTTTTTT
J gene: TRBJ1-4
clone size: few
D gene: .
V gene: TRBV25-1

CDR3 protein: CASSSDGGSPLHF
CDR3 DNA: TGTGCCAGCAGCTCCGACGGGGGTTCACCCCTCCACTTT
J gene: TRBJ1-6
clone size: .
D gene: .
V gene: TRBV7-3

CDR3 protein: CASSYDRAIKEKLFF
CDR3 DNA: TGTGCCAGCAGCTACGACAGGGCAATTAAGGAAAAACTGTTTTTT
J gene: TRBJ1-4
clone size: few
D gene: TRBD1
V gene: TRBV7-8

CDR3 protein: CASRKLAGGDNEQFF
CDR3 DNA: TGTGCCAGTAGGAAACTAGCGGGGGGGGACAATGAGCAGTTCTTC
J gene: TRBJ2-1
clone size: .
D gene: TRBD2
V gene: TRBV19

CDR3 protein: CASSLEAESPGANVLTF
CDR3 DNA: TGTGCCAGCAGCTTAGAGGCCGAATCGCCTGGGGCCAACGTCCTGACTTTC
J gene: TRBJ2-6
clone size: few
D gene: .
V gene: TRBV11-3

CDR3 protein: CASSGQRKRYNEQFF
CDR3 DNA: TGTGCCAGCAGCGGACAGCGCAAACGCTACAATGAGCAGTTCTTC
J gene: TRBJ2-1
clone size: .
D gene: .
V gene: TRBV27

CDR3 protein: CASSLDVGYTDTQYF
CDR3 DNA: TGTGCCAGCAGCTTAGATGTGGGATACACAGATACGCAGTATTTT
J gene: TRBJ2-3
clone size: few
D gene: .
V gene: TRBV7-2

CDR3 protein: CAQGRNYGYTF
CDR3 DNA: TGTGCCCAGGGACGGAACTATGGCTACACCTTC
J gene: TRBJ1-2
clone size: few
D gene: .
V gene: TRBV30

CDR3 protein: CASSLTGGGGVFDNEQFF
CDR3 DNA: TGTGCCAGCAGCTTAACTGGCGGGGGGGGGGTTTTCGACAATGAGCAGTTCTTC
J gene: TRBJ2-1
clone size: many
D gene: TRBD2
V gene: TRBV7-3

CDR3 protein: CSAWGSGNTIYF
CDR3 DNA: TGCAGCGCCTGGGGATCTGGAAACACCATATATTTT
J gene: TRBJ1-3
clone size: many
D gene: .
V gene: TRBV29-1

CDR3 protein: CASSLDQAGYGDTQYF
CDR3 DNA: TGTGCCAGCAGCTTAGATCAAGCGGGGTATGGGGATACGCAGTATTTT
J gene: TRBJ2-3
clone size: .
D gene: TRBD2
V gene: TRBV7-2

CDR3 protein: CATSELGTGQETQYF
CDR3 DNA: TGTGCCACCAGTGAGCTCGGGACAGGCCAAGAGACCCAGTACTTC
J gene: TRBJ2-5
clone size: .
D gene: TRBD1
V gene: TRBV24-1

CDR3 protein: CASSFLGGSLGGYTF
CDR3 DNA: TGTGCCAGCAGCTTTCTTGGTGGATCTCTTGGTGGCTACACCTTC
J gene: TRBJ1-2
clone size: .
D gene: .
V gene: TRBV7-2

CDR3 protein: CASSGRARSPLHF
CDR3 DNA: TGTGCCAGCAGTGGCAGGGCGCGGTCACCCCTCCACTTT
J gene: TRBJ1-6
clone size: .
D gene: .
V gene: TRBV28

CDR3 protein: CASSPGSTSYNEQYF
CDR3 DNA: TGTGCCAGCAGTCCCGGCTCCACCTCCTACAATGAGCAGTACTTC
J gene: TRBJ2-4
clone size: few
D gene: .
V gene: TRBV6-2/TRBV6-3

CDR3 protein: CASSLDKTGANVLTF
CDR3 DNA: TGTGCCAGCAGCCTTGACAAGACTGGGGCCAACGTCCTGACTTTC
J gene: TRBJ2-6
clone size: .
D gene: .
V gene: TRBV7-2

CDR3 protein: CASSLVEQGDTQYF
CDR3 DNA: TGCGCCAGCAGCTTGGTAGAACAGGGAGATACGCAGTATTTT
J gene: TRBJ2-3
clone size: .
D gene: .
V gene: TRBV5-1

CDR3 protein: CASSPGQGAESTYEQYF
CDR3 DNA: TGCGCCAGCAGCCCGGGACAGGGGGCCGAATCAACCTACGAGCAGTACTTC
J gene: TRBJ2-7
clone size: few
D gene: TRBD1
V gene: TRBV4-3

CDR3 protein: CASSILAGGSTDTQYF
CDR3 DNA: TGTGCCAGCAGTATACTAGCGGGGGGGAGCACAGATACGCAGTATTTT
J gene: TRBJ2-3
clone size: .
D gene: TRBD2
V gene: TRBV7-2